The 24 T cell receptor beta chains given below trace back to one sample, sequenced in a study of CD8 T cells in Susac syndrome. Random hexamers primed reverse transcription of about 0.45 to 1 ug RNA. TCRdb recomputed calls from the immunoSEQ multiplex PCR reads with MiXCR, one row per CDR3 protein. The profile shows roughly 150,000 distinct CDR3 sequences, 90% to 96% of them singletons. Input material: CD4+ T cells from PBMCs. Receptors originate from a human donor with Susac syndrome.

The rearrangement links TRBV2 to TRBJ2-1, with D possibly matching TRBD1 (6 bases). V lost 6 bases to trimming and J lost 5 bases, with 11 bases between them. Germline CDR1 and CDR2: SNHLY and FYNNEI. The CDR3 has 13 amino acids. The CDR3 is CASRTTGNNEQFF. The CDR3 DNA sequence: TGTGCCAGCAGAACAACAGGGAACAATGAGCAGTTCTTC.

This clonotype was found once. The chain carries TRBV29-1 and TRBJ1-5; D call uncertain. The CDR3 totals 14 residues. Between the trimmed V and J ends, which lost 4 bases and 0 bases, there was a span of 10 bases. CDR1 SQVTM and CDR2 ANQGSEA come from the germline V gene. The CDR3 DNA sequence: TGCAGCGTTGCGCAGGCGGATAGCAATCAGCCCCAGCATTTT. This translates into CSVAQADSNQPQHF.

The chain carries TRBV28 and TRBJ2-1, with TRBD2 matching over 7 bases. Germline loops: CDR1 MDHEN, CDR2 SYDVKM. This CDR3 spans 14 amino acids. Germline trimming cut 5 bases from V and 7 bases from J; bases unmatched to any gene: 8. As DNA, the CDR3 is TGTGCCAGCAGTCCCGCCCTGGGGGGGAATGAGCAGTTCTTC. Amino acid sequence: CASSPALGGNEQFF.

This sequence joins TRBV19 and TRBJ2-7, with D unresolved. This CDR3 comprises 15 residues. V gave up 6 bases and J gave up 0 bases, with 15 bases separating them. CDR1 and CDR2 from the germline V gene are LNHDA and SQIVND (reference sequence). The CDR3 loop reads CASRDRGAFSYEQYF. The CDR3 DNA follows: TGTGCCAGTAGAGATCGAGGAGCCTTCTCCTACGAGCAGTACTTC.

This chain uses TRBV5-1 with TRBJ1-1; D is unclear. Trimming took 2 bases from V and 1 from J, leaving 9 bases between them. The CDR3 extends over 14 amino acids. Germline CDR1 and CDR2: SGHRS and YFSETQ. The CDR3 region has the DNA TGCGCCAGCAGCTTCTCCGGCAGGAACACTGAAGCTTTCTTT. Its translation is CASSFSGRNTEAFF.

The count of this clonotype is one. This chain links TRBV20-1 with TRBJ2-5; tentatively, D is TRBD1 (6 bases). Germline V CDR1 and CDR2: DFQATT, SNEGSKA (reference sequence). The CDR3 totals 13 residues. The ends were cut back, 4 bases at V and 4 bases at J, with 13 bases in the middle. This chain's CDR3 is CSATQTGAETQYF. The CDR3, as DNA: TGCAGTGCTACCCAGACAGGAGCAGAGACCCAGTACTTC.

This clonotype has more than one count but fewer than ten. The rearrangement links TRBV25-1 to TRBJ2-7; tentative D call: TRBD2 (5 bases). CDR3 length equals 13 residues. Germline CDR1 and CDR2: MGHDK and SYGVNS. V shed 6 bases and J shed 2 bases, with 11 bases lying between them. CDR3 bases: TGTGCCAGCAGGACTAACGAAGCCTACGAGCAGTACTTC. As protein: CASRTNEAYEQYF.

The chain employs TRBV4-1 and TRBJ2-3; D is unresolved. V was clipped by 1 base and J by 9 bases, with 23 bases between them. Germline CDR1 is MGHRA and CDR2 is YSYEKL. CDR3 length equals 17 residues. CDR3 sequence reads: CASSQVEFVATPGTQYF. Written as DNA, the CDR3 is TGCGCCAGCAGCCAAGTGGAATTCGTAGCCACTCCAGGAACGCAGTATTTT.

The V call is TRBV18, the J call TRBJ2-4, with 9 bases identical to TRBD1. Germline CDR1 and CDR2: KGHSH and LQKENI. The length of the CDR3 is 17 residues. J gave up 5 bases and V 2 bases, and 10 bases lay outside the gene matches. The DNA for the CDR3 is TGTGCCAGCTCACCAGTGCAACGCGGACAGGGGCAAAACATTCAGTACTTC. The encoded protein is CASSPVQRGQGQNIQYF.

This clonotype was recorded only once. The chain combines TRBV12-3 or TRBV12-4 with TRBJ1-2; 11 bases agree with TRBD1. V trimming: 5 bases; J trimming: 3 bases; junction bases outside the gene matches: 5. The CDR3 has 15 amino acids. The CDR3 nucleotides are TGTGCCAGCAGTCCCGGACAGGGGGCGGACTATGGCTACACCTTC. Translating gives CASSPGQGADYGYTF.

The V call is TRBV19, the J call TRBJ2-1, with 8 bases that match TRBD2. V gave up 5 bases and J gave up 8 bases; unmatched junction bases: 11. Germline V gene data show CDR1 as LNHDA and CDR2 as SQIVND (reference sequence). This CDR3 region has 15 residues. The CDR3 protein is CASSPGRAGEDEQFF. The DNA for the CDR3 is TGTGCCAGTAGTCCCGGGCGAGCGGGAGAGGATGAGCAGTTCTTC.

The rearrangement joins TRBV7-9 to TRBJ2-1, with TRBD1 matching over 8 bases. The ends lost 6 bases at V and 5 bases at J; junction bases unmatched: 12. CDR1 SEHNR and CDR2 FQNEAQ come from the germline V gene (reference sequence). The CDR3 contains 16 residues. Here the CDR3 reads CASRPEVGQGNNEQFF. In nucleotides, the CDR3 is TGTGCCAGCAGGCCTGAAGTTGGACAGGGAAACAATGAGCAGTTCTTC.

This chain connects TRBV3-1 to TRBJ1-2, with TRBD1 as a possible D gene (6 bases). Germline-derived CDR1 and CDR2 are LGHDT and YNNKEL (reference sequence). The CDR3 has 13 residues. V was shortened by 5 bases and J by 2 bases, with 9 bases between the two germline ends. Here the CDR3 reads CASSNGQNYGYTF. As DNA, the CDR3 is TGTGCCAGCAGCAACGGACAGAACTATGGCTACACCTTC.

The chain combines TRBV14 with TRBJ1-1; D is ambiguous. Between the trimmed V and J ends, which lost 4 bases and 1 base, there was a span of 7 bases. The CDR3 totals 13 residues. Per the germline V gene, CDR1 is SGHDN and CDR2 is FVKESK. For the CDR3, the DNA is TGTGCCAGCAGCCCCTATTCGAACACTGAAGCTTTCTTT. This encodes CASSPYSNTEAFF.

The chain recombines TRBV15 with TRBJ2-7; D gene ambiguous. V lost 0 bases and J lost 6, with 9 bases in between. This CDR3 contains 13 residues. Germline CDR1 is LNHNV and CDR2 is YYDKDF (reference sequence). DNA of the CDR3: TGTGCCACCAGCAGAGAGGGGTCCCGCGAGCAGTACTTC. Its protein product is CATSREGSREQYF. The complete variable domain, with remaining parts taken from reference TRBV15 and TRBJ2-7, reads DAMVIQNPRYQVTQFGKPVTLSCSQTLNHNVMYWYQQKSSQAPKLLFHYYDKDFNNEADTPDNFQSRRPNTSFCFLDIRSPGLGDTAMYLCATSREGSREQYFGPGTRLTVT.

The rearrangement joins TRBV19 to TRBJ2-3; TRBD2 might be the D (5 bases). The CDR3 loop spans 15 amino acids. Germline V lookup: CDR1 LNHDA, CDR2 SQIVND (reference sequence). Trimming took off 9 bases at V and 3 bases at J, with 19 bases between the two ends. CDR3 loop: CASMQNRRGTDTQYF. The CDR3 DNA is TGTGCCAGCATGCAAAACAGAAGAGGGACAGATACGCAGTATTTT.

The chain has TRBV2 and TRBJ1-1, with D possibly matching TRBD1 (5 bases). Germline V lookup: CDR1 SNHLY, CDR2 FYNNEI. Trimming cost V 11 bases and J 1 base, with 8 bases left between them. CDR3 length: 11 residues. The CDR3 DNA sequence: TGTGCCGGTACAGGGAACACTGAAGCTTTCTTT. Translation gives CAGTGNTEAFF. The full variable domain, with the rest looked up from reference TRBV2 and TRBJ1-1, is EPEVTQTPSHQVTQMGQEVILRCVPISNHLYFYWYRQILGQKVEFLVSFYNNEISEKSEIFDDQFSVERPDGSNFTLKIRSTKLEDSAMYFCAGTGNTEAFFGQGTRLTVV.

V usage is TRBV29-1 and J usage is TRBJ2-7, with TRBD2 as a possible D gene (7 bases). Trimming pared 3 bases from V and 6 bases from J, leaving 12 bases between. In germline, CDR1 is SQVTM, CDR2 ANQGSEA. The CDR3 is made up of 12 amino acids. The CDR3 protein is CSVDRGAAEQYF. Here the CDR3 DNA reads TGCAGCGTTGATCGGGGGGCAGCCGAGCAGTACTTC.

The chain recombines TRBV4-2 with TRBJ2-1, with 14 bases fitting TRBD2. The J segment lost 1 base and the V segment lost 2 bases, leaving 7 bases of the junction unmatched. Per germline, CDR1 LGHNA and CDR2 YNFKEQ. This CDR3 is built from 19 residues. The chain's CDR3 is CASSQPAGTSGSSYNEQFF. For the CDR3, the DNA is TGTGCCAGCAGCCAACCCGCCGGGACTAGCGGGAGTTCCTACAATGAGCAGTTCTTC.

The CDR3 DNA follows: TGCGCCAGCAGCTTGGCGGGACTAGAAGAGACCCAGTACTTC. Its protein product is CASSLAGLEETQYF. The chain is built from TRBV5-1 and TRBJ2-5; 8 bases are a match to TRBD2. The trim removed 0 bases at V and 3 bases at J, leaving 1 base unmatched. This CDR3 has 14 residues. CDR1 is SGHRS and CDR2 is YFSETQ in the germline V gene.

This chain uses TRBV9 with TRBJ1-4, with D perhaps TRBD1 (5 bases). The CDR3 consists of 16 residues. Germline V gene lookup returns CDR1 SGDLS and CDR2 YYNGEE. The V gene lost 3 bases and the J gene lost 2 bases, with 14 bases spanning the gap. The CDR3 DNA follows: TGTGCCAGCAGCGCATTTCTGGGGACGACTAATGAAAAACTGTTTTTT. Translating it yields CASSAFLGTTNEKLFF. The full variable domain, its missing parts supplied by reference TRBV9 and TRBJ1-4, is DSGVTQTPKHLITATGQRVTLRCSPRSGDLSVYWYQQSLDQGLQFLIQYYNGEERAKGNILERFSAQQFPDLHSELNLSSLELGDSALYFCASSAFLGTTNEKLFFGSGTQLSVL.

The J gene is TRBJ2-7, the V gene TRBV20-1; D is possibly TRBD1 or TRBD2 (5 bases each). Germline V gene sequence: CDR1 DFQATT, CDR2 SNEGSKA (reference sequence). The CDR3 spans 13 residues. V was trimmed by 3 bases and J by 4 bases, leaving 13 bases between them. This CDR3 reads CSASNQGPYEQYF. The CDR3 nucleotides are TGCAGTGCTAGTAATCAGGGACCTTACGAGCAGTACTTC.

V usage is TRBV4-1 and J usage is TRBJ2-2; D may match TRBD1 or TRBD2 (5 bases each). V was pared by 2 bases and J by 5 bases, with 12 bases between. This CDR3 is 15 amino acids long. CDR1 is MGHRA and CDR2 is YSYEKL in the germline V gene. The CDR3 region has the DNA TGCGCCAGCAGCCAACCAGGGAGAGGGACCGGGGAGCTGTTTTTT. Amino acid sequence: CASSQPGRGTGELFF.

V is TRBV25-1 and J is TRBJ2-4; the D gene is possibly TRBD2 (6 bases). CDR3 length equals 15 residues. The germline gives CDR1 MGHDK, CDR2 SYGVNS. Trimming left V 4 bases short and J 3 bases short, with 13 bases between. The CDR3, as DNA: TGTGCCAGCAGTGTTATTGGGGAGGACAAAAACATTCAGTACTTC. Encoded protein: CASSVIGEDKNIQYF.